These T cell receptor beta chains were read from a single sample in a study of blood T cell repertoires in COVID-19. Profiled with immunoSEQ multiplex PCR; TCRdb holds only in-frame clones, not every one. Seen here are 40,000 to 55,000 clones, 88% observed once, and the top ten hold approximately 14%. The sequencing input was peripheral blood. These receptors were collected from a human donor in a cohort sampled during active COVID-19. The CDR3 runs from the conserved cysteine through the conserved F or W. D genes are given only for firm matches. The size field is filled for only some rows; it gives once, few, many or a size class.

size	V	D	J	CDR3	DNA
once	TRBV14	.	TRBJ2-1	CASSRLPGAYNEQFF	TGTGCCAGCAGCCGATTACCGGGGGCCTACAATGAGCAGTTCTTC
once	TRBV4-3	.	TRBJ1-4	CASSQGPGSPKLFF	TGCGCCAGCAGCCAAGGTCCCGGGAGCCCCAAACTGTTTTTT
.	TRBV7-2	.	TRBJ1-1	CASSPNRDTEAFF	TGTGCCAGCAGCCCAAACCGGGACACTGAAGCTTTCTTT
.	TRBV30	TRBD2	TRBJ2-5	CAWTSGGRETQYF	TGTGCCTGGACCTCGGGGGGAAGAGAGACCCAGTACTTC
.	TRBV10-3	TRBD1	TRBJ2-3	CAISKGQGSDTQYF	TGTGCCATCAGTAAAGGACAGGGGTCAGATACGCAGTATTTT
.	TRBV10-2	TRBD1	TRBJ1-2	CASSPGQVRYGYTF	TGCGCCAGCAGTCCGGGACAGGTTCGCTATGGCTACACCTTC
few	TRBV6-5	TRBD1	TRBJ1-6	CASSYSTGISSPLHF	TGTGCCAGCAGTTACTCGACAGGGATAAGTTCACCCCTCCACTTT
.	TRBV12-3/TRBV12-4	TRBD1	TRBJ1-2	CASRLGQGQGYTF	TGTGCCAGCAGACTCGGACAGGGGCAGGGCTACACCTTC
.	TRBV10-2	.	TRBJ1-2	CASGWTPLGEGYTF	TGCGCCAGCGGCTGGACTCCCCTTGGGGAGGGCTACACCTTC
once	TRBV7-2	TRBD2	TRBJ2-1	CASSLGAGGYNEQFF	TGTGCCAGCAGCTTAGGAGCGGGGGGGTACAATGAGCAGTTCTTC
.	TRBV6-5	.	TRBJ1-1	CASSYGGANTEAFF	TGTGCCAGCAGTTACGGAGGCGCAAACACTGAAGCTTTCTTT
few	TRBV12-3/TRBV12-4	.	TRBJ1-2	CASSLDTYGYTF	TGTGCCAGCAGTTTAGACACCTATGGCTACACCTTC
once	TRBV11-1	.	TRBJ2-7	CASKHSSYEQYF	TGTGCCAGCAAACACAGCTCCTACGAGCAGTACTTC
.	TRBV5-1	TRBD1	TRBJ1-4	CASSRDRANEKLFF	TGCGCCAGCAGCCGGGACAGGGCCAATGAAAAACTGTTTTTT
.	TRBV30	.	TRBJ1-2	CAWSVAPGYGYTF	TGTGCCTGGAGTGTAGCGCCCGGCTATGGCTACACCTTC
.	TRBV27	TRBD1	TRBJ2-7	CASSLRPPGTGTYEQYF	TGTGCCAGCAGTTTACGACCTCCCGGGACAGGGACCTACGAGCAGTACTTC
.	TRBV19	.	TRBJ2-3	CASSRNSNAADTQYF	TGTGCCAGTAGTAGGAACTCCAACGCGGCAGATACGCAGTATTTT
.	TRBV18	.	TRBJ1-4	CASSPAANEKLFF	TGTGCCAGCTCACCCGCGGCTAATGAAAAACTGTTTTTT
.	TRBV10-1	.	TRBJ2-4	CASSGNQGNIQYF	TGCGCCAGCAGTGGGAATCAGGGAAACATTCAGTACTTC
once	TRBV4-3	.	TRBJ2-7	CASSQAMAEPYEQYF	TGCGCCAGCAGCCAGGCGATGGCGGAACCCTACGAGCAGTACTTC
.	TRBV5-1	TRBD1	TRBJ2-7	CASSKGLTGGIKGPDYEQYF	TGCGCCAGCTCCAAAGGGCTAACAGGGGGCATTAAGGGCCCAGACTACGAGCAGTACTTC
.	TRBV6-2/TRBV6-3	.	TRBJ2-5	CASSSSRETQYF	TGTGCCAGCAGTTCCTCGCGGGAGACCCAGTACTTC
.	TRBV9	TRBD1	TRBJ1-1	CASSDIGTGAMNTEAFF	TGTGCCAGCAGTGATATTGGGACAGGGGCTATGAACACTGAAGCTTTCTTT
.	TRBV30	TRBD1	TRBJ2-7	CAWTQVGTGTYEQYF	TGTGCCTGGACCCAGGTGGGGACAGGGACCTACGAGCAGTACTTC
.	TRBV5-4	.	TRBJ1-1	CASSFSGWGATEAFF	TGTGCCAGCAGCTTTTCGGGGTGGGGTGCCACTGAAGCTTTCTTT
.	TRBV3-1/TRBV3-2	.	TRBJ2-5	CASSGQLQETQYF	TGTGCCAGCAGCGGACAGCTCCAAGAGACCCAGTACTTC
.	TRBV5-4	TRBD2	TRBJ2-3	CASSLAPSGVGDTQYF	TGTGCCAGCAGCTTGGCCCCTAGCGGGGTAGGCGATACGCAGTATTTT
.	TRBV20-1	.	TRBJ1-1	CSASSGGTEAFF	TGCAGTGCTAGTTCCGGAGGGACTGAAGCTTTCTTT
.	TRBV7-2	.	TRBJ1-6	CASSLNINSPLHF	TGTGCCAGCAGCTTAAACATTAATTCACCCCTCCACTTT
.	TRBV5-4	TRBD2	TRBJ2-3	CASSLAGTSGRDTQYF	TGTGCCAGCAGCTTGGCAGGGACTAGCGGCCGAGATACGCAGTATTTT
few	TRBV29-1	TRBD2	TRBJ2-3	CSVAGGGSTDTQYF	TGCAGCGTTGCTGGCGGGGGAAGCACAGATACGCAGTATTTT
.	TRBV30	TRBD1	TRBJ1-2	CAWSLQGAGYTF	TGTGCCTGGAGCTTACAGGGGGCGGGCTACACCTTC
.	TRBV27	.	TRBJ1-1	CASSLGQNTEAFF	TGTGCCAGCAGTCTCGGACAGAACACTGAAGCTTTCTTT
.	TRBV11-3	.	TRBJ2-7	CASSSFGGPYEQYF	TGTGCCAGCAGTTCCTTCGGGGGGCCCTACGAGCAGTACTTC
.	TRBV5-6	TRBD1	TRBJ2-5	CASSPTGQEETQYF	TGTGCCAGCAGCCCAACAGGACAGGAAGAGACCCAGTACTTC
.	TRBV7-3	.	TRBJ2-4	CASSLNRGDIQYF	TGTGCCAGCAGCTTAAATCGGGGAGACATTCAGTACTTC
.	TRBV6-2/TRBV6-3	.	TRBJ2-6	CASSYSVQARANVLTF	TGTGCCAGCAGTTACTCGGTTCAGGCCCGGGCCAACGTCCTGACTTTC
once	TRBV30	TRBD2	TRBJ2-7	CACTIAGSYEQYF	TGTGCCTGCACCATAGCGGGCTCCTACGAGCAGTACTTC
.	TRBV5-8	TRBD2	TRBJ2-7	CASSLGLGRPSYEQYF	TGTGCCAGCAGCTTGGGGCTCGGGAGGCCATCCTACGAGCAGTACTTC
.	TRBV11-3	TRBD1	TRBJ2-5	CASSSQGVVQETQYF	TGTGCCAGCAGCTCACAGGGGGTTGTCCAAGAGACCCAGTACTTC
.	TRBV4-3	.	TRBJ1-2	CASSLGTGGGYGYTF	TGCGCCAGCAGCCTCGGAACCGGGGGTGGCTATGGCTACACCTTC
once	TRBV5-6	.	TRBJ1-1	CASSAGVAEAFF	TGTGCCAGCAGTGCGGGGGTAGCTGAAGCTTTCTTT
.	TRBV19	TRBD1	TRBJ1-2	CATSRGRGTGINGYTF	TGTGCCACCAGTAGGGGCAGAGGGACAGGGATAAATGGCTACACCTTC
.	TRBV10-3	.	TRBJ1-1	CAISAGSEAFF	TGTGCCATCAGTGCAGGGTCTGAAGCTTTCTTT
.	TRBV5-1	.	TRBJ1-1	CASSSQTNTEAFF	TGCGCCAGCAGCTCACAGACCAACACTGAAGCTTTCTTT
.	TRBV14	.	TRBJ1-2	CASAMASLAGYTF	TGTGCCAGCGCCATGGCCTCTCTAGCGGGCTACACCTTC
few	TRBV24-1	.	TRBJ2-1	CATEVGQGSEQFF	TGTGCCACCGAAGTGGGGCAGGGGAGTGAGCAGTTCTTC
.	TRBV10-3	TRBD1	TRBJ1-2	CAITGTGKIGYTF	TGTGCCATCACCGGGACAGGGAAAATTGGCTACACCTTC
.	TRBV6-5	TRBD1	TRBJ1-1	CASTRTGGTEAFF	TGTGCCAGCACCCGGACAGGGGGCACTGAAGCTTTCTTT
.	TRBV5-8	TRBD1	TRBJ2-5	CASSRDRGSKTQYF	TGTGCCAGCAGCCGGGACAGGGGATCGAAGACCCAGTACTTC
.	TRBV10-3	TRBD2	TRBJ2-3	CAISDLGTSGGAGDTQYF	TGTGCCATCAGTGACCTCGGGACTAGCGGGGGGGCCGGGGATACGCAGTATTTT
.	TRBV3-1/TRBV3-2	TRBD1	TRBJ2-3	CASSHRWGTGLADTQYF	TGTGCCAGCAGCCATCGCTGGGGGACAGGGCTCGCAGATACGCAGTATTTT
.	TRBV6-5	.	TRBJ1-5	CASSSGNQPQHF	TGTGCCAGCAGTTCAGGGAATCAGCCCCAGCATTTT
.	TRBV7-3	TRBD1	TRBJ2-7	CASSLTGSYRGYEQYF	TGTGCCAGCAGCTTAACGGGGTCGTACAGGGGATACGAGCAGTACTTC
.	TRBV7-2	.	TRBJ1-2	CASSGASTDYGYTF	TGTGCCAGCAGCGGGGCTTCTACCGACTATGGCTACACCTTC
.	TRBV9	TRBD2	TRBJ2-5	CASSPLGTSGQETQYF	TGTGCCAGCAGCCCCTTAGGGACTAGCGGACAAGAGACCCAGTACTTC
.	TRBV7-3	.	TRBJ1-1	CASSGRVNTEAFF	TGTGCCTCCAGTGGCAGGGTGAACACTGAAGCTTTCTTT